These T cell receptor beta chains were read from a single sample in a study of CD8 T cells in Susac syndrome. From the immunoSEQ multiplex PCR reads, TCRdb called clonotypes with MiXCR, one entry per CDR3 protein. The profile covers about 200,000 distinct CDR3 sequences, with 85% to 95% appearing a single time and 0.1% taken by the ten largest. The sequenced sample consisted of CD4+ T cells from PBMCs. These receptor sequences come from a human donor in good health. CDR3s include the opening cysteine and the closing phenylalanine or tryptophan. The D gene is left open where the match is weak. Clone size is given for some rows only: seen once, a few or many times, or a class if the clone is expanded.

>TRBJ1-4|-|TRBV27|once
CASSLGVNEKLFF
TGTGCCAGCAGTTTGGGTGTTAATGAAAAACTGTTTTTT
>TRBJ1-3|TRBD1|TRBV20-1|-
CSAWTGKGIDSGNTIYF
TGCAGTGCCTGGACAGGGAAGGGCATAGATTCTGGAAACACCATATATTTT
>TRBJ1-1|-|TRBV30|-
CAWAFGPRAFF
TGTGCCTGGGCTTTCGGACCCAGAGCTTTCTTT
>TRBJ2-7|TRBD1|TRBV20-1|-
CSATGQGTYEQYF
TGCAGTGCTACCGGACAGGGAACCTACGAGCAGTACTTC
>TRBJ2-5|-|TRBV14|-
CASSQVETQYF
TGTGCCAGCAGCCAAGTAGAGACCCAGTACTTC
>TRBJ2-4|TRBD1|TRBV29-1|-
CSVARQGENIQYF
TGCAGCGTTGCGCGACAGGGAGAGAACATTCAGTACTTC
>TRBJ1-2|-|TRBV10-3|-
CAIRDPMVYGYTF
TGTGCCATCAGGGATCCTATGGTCTATGGCTACACCTTC
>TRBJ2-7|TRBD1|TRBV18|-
CASSDRVDEQYF
TGTGCCAGCTCAGACAGGGTAGACGAGCAGTACTTC
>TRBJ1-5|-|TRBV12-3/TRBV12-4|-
CASRWGDSYQPQHF
TGTGCCAGCAGATGGGGCGACAGCTATCAGCCCCAGCATTTT
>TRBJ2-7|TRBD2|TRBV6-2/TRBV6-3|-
CASSNQGGINYEQYF
TGTGCCAGCAGTAACCAGGGAGGGATAAACTACGAGCAGTACTTC
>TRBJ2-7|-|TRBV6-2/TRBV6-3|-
CASKLEGPYEQYF
TGTGCCAGCAAGTTGGAGGGCCCCTACGAGCAGTACTTC
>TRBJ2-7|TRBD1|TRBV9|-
CASSVGDRGGEQYF
TGTGCCAGCAGCGTCGGAGACAGGGGTGGCGAGCAGTACTTC
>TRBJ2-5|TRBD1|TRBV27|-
CASSSGTGRETQYF
TGTGCCAGCAGTTCCGGGACAGGGAGAGAGACCCAGTACTTC
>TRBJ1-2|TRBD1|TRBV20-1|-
CSGGQGNFYGYTF
TGCAGCGGGGGACAGGGAAATTTCTATGGCTACACCTTC
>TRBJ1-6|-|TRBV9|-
CASSVMNSPLHF
TGTGCCAGCAGCGTAATGAATTCACCCCTCCACTTT
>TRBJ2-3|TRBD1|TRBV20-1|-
CSASWQGVTDTQYF
TGCAGTGCTAGTTGGCAGGGGGTCACAGATACGCAGTATTTT
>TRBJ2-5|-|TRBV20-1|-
CSARTEETQYF
TGCAGTGCTAGAACGGAAGAGACCCAGTACTTC
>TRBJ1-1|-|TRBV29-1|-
CSVGGELAAFF
TGCAGCGTTGGCGGGGAGTTGGCGGCTTTCTTT
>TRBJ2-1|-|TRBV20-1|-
CSAMGLSRHNEQFF
TGCAGTGCCATGGGACTTTCCAGGCACAATGAGCAGTTCTTC
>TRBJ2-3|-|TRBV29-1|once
CSAGLRTDTQYF
TGCAGTGCGGGACTCCGCACAGATACGCAGTATTTT
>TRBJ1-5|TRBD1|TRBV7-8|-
CASSFPGQGNQPQHF
TGTGCCAGCAGCTTTCCGGGACAGGGCAATCAGCCCCAGCATTTT
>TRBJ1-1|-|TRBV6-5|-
CAVSGNENTEAFF
TGTGCCGTCTCGGGCAACGAGAACACTGAAGCTTTCTTT
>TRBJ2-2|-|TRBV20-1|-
CSARPSASTGELFF
TGCAGTGCCCGTCCAAGCGCGAGCACCGGGGAGCTGTTTTTT
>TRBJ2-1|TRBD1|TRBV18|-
CASSPLGTGDKYNEQFF
TGTGCCAGCTCACCACTGGGGACAGGGGATAAGTACAATGAGCAGTTCTTC
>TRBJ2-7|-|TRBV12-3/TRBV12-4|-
CASGAPSTYEQYF
TGTGCCAGCGGGGCCCCAAGCACGTACGAGCAGTACTTC
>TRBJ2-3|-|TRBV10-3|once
CAIGEDRYTDTQYF
TGTGCCATCGGGGAGGACCGTTACACAGATACGCAGTATTTT
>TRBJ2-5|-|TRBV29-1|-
CSVGGTPRETQYF
TGCAGCGTTGGGGGGACCCCTCGGGAGACCCAGTACTTC
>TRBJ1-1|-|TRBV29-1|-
CSVRIGQYGSTEAFF
TGCAGCGTCCGGATAGGACAATATGGGAGCACTGAAGCTTTCTTT
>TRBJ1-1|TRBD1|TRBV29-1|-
CSVYRGLNTEAFF
TGCAGCGTCTACAGGGGGCTGAACACTGAAGCTTTCTTT
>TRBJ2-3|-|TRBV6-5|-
CASRDTDTQYF
TGTGCCAGCAGGGACACAGATACGCAGTATTTT
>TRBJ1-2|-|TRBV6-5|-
CASSYDRVDGYTF
TGTGCCAGCAGTTACGATAGGGTAGATGGCTACACCTTC
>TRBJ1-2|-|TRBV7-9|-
CASSLNTAFGRIYGYTF
TGTGCCAGCAGCTTGAACACGGCCTTTGGACGGATCTATGGCTACACCTTC
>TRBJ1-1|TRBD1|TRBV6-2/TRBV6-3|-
CASSGLDRVGTEAFF
TGTGCCAGCAGTGGATTGGACAGGGTGGGCACTGAAGCTTTCTTT
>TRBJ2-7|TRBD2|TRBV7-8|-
CASSTSGGGYEQYF
TGTGCCAGCAGCACCTCGGGGGGAGGCTACGAGCAGTACTTC
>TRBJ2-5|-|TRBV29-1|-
CSVEVQGLETQYF
TGCAGCGTTGAGGTACAGGGCCTCGAGACCCAGTACTTC
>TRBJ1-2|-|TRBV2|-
CASSVESSGGYTF
TGTGCCAGCAGTGTTGAGAGTTCGGGCGGCTACACCTTC